By share of the sample, the clone carrying this TCR beta chain is medium-sized. Regarding time point: patch test 3, about 24 weeks after DPC sensitization. Treatment specified: therapeutic diphenylcyclopropenone sensitization with weekly scalp DPC. Participating donors were patients with alopecia, aged 18 to 70 years, considered appropriate candidates for DPC. The sample comes from a study of human T cells and chemical hapten exposure. Study information: DPC at 2% was the sensitizing agent, placed on around 2 cm by around 2 cm of upper inner arm skin.

TCRdb ran MiXCR on the RACE reads and lists one entry per CDR3 protein. The data contain approximately 32,000 distinct CDR3 sequences, almost 6% of them singletons. The V gene end was trimmed by 5 bases and the J gene end by 1 base; junction bases not matched to a gene: 4. Germline V gives CDR1 SGHRS, CDR2 YFSETQ. The CDR3 has 15 residues. The chain carries TRBV5-1 and TRBJ2-1, with 9 bases that match TRBD1. Sequenced material: whole blood, taken in connection with sensitization to the hapten diphenylcyclopropenone (DPC). The sequence derives from a man younger than 40 with alopecia areata. Some clones in this sample may be carry-over from other donors' samples. The CDR3 region has the DNA TGCGCCAGCAGTAATGACAGGGGGTCCTACAATGAGCAGTTCTTC. This codes for CASSNDRGSYNEQFF.